A selection of T cell receptor beta chains follows, all from one sample in a study of CD8+ T cells in alopecia areata. TCRdb's table, derived via immunoSEQ multiplex PCR, lists solely in-frame clones and lacks some. The profile shows some 190,000 clones, approximately 72% of them singletons. The material sequenced was CD4+ T cells sorted from blood, taken at approximately week 45, from a patient treated with tofacitinib. These receptors were collected from a human donor with alopecia areata. The conserved cysteine and the conserved F or W are not part of the CDR3 here. D genes are given only for firm matches.

len | d_gene | j_gene | v_gene | CDR3aa
13 | TRBD1 | TRBJ1-2 | TRBV4-3 | ASSQGDRTLYGYT
13 | TRBD1 | TRBJ1-4 | TRBV7-9 | ASSSSQGGSEKLF
14 | - | TRBJ2-3 | TRBV7-3 | ASSSRGIRGTDTQY
13 | TRBD1 | TRBJ2-4 | TRBV7-2 | ASSRRDRSGNIQY
14 | - | TRBJ2-6 | TRBV5-1 | ASSLDLGSGANVLT
12 | TRBD2 | TRBJ2-3 | TRBV6-4 | ASSGLAGADTQY
12 | TRBD2 | TRBJ2-5 | TRBV2 | ASSGRGGHETQY
11 | - | TRBJ1-2 | TRBV30 | AWSVLTDYGYT
11 | - | TRBJ1-5 | TRBV29-1 | SVRTGINQPQH
10 | - | TRBJ1-2 | TRBV29-1 | SVDDRNHGYT
10 | - | TRBJ1-4 | TRBV5-1 | ASSDVGEKLF
12 | TRBD2 | TRBJ2-3 | TRBV6-5 | ASSWGTITDTQY
11 | - | TRBJ2-3 | TRBV6-5 | ASSYFGEDTQY
12 | - | TRBJ2-7 | TRBV2 | ASRGNRDLVEQY
14 | - | TRBJ1-2 | TRBV2 | ASSPAYPGQTLGYT
16 | TRBD1 | TRBJ2-2 | TRBV4-3 | ASSQEDRGSANTGELF
11 | - | TRBJ1-4 | TRBV6-5 | ASSFGVREKLF
10 | - | TRBJ2-3 | TRBV7-2 | ASSLDGDTQY
13 | TRBD1 | TRBJ2-1 | TRBV10-3 | AINPRTGNSGEQF
13 | TRBD1 | TRBJ1-4 | TRBV7-9 | ASSQGQGANEKLF
12 | TRBD1 | TRBJ1-2 | TRBV15 | ATSRDPTGDGYT
13 | - | TRBJ1-2 | TRBV5-4 | ASSLGARGKYGYT
11 | - | TRBJ1-1 | TRBV29-1 | SVVPGSSTEAF
14 | - | TRBJ2-7 | TRBV30 | AWSKGVRAETYEQY
7 | - | TRBJ1-2 | TRBV29-1 | SVESGYT
14 | - | TRBJ2-7 | TRBV2 | ASSGHLSRASYEQY
11 | TRBD1 | TRBJ1-1 | TRBV30 | AWRGQGGTEAF
12 | - | TRBJ1-5 | TRBV30 | AWSTHTGSQPQH
15 | - | TRBJ1-1 | TRBV5-6 | ASSHDGAGIMNTEAF
14 | - | TRBJ1-5 | TRBV4-1 | ASSRGVDSLTWPQH
12 | TRBD1 | TRBJ2-7 | TRBV18 | ASSRDRGVYEQY
10 | - | TRBJ2-5 | TRBV15 | ATSRSQETQY
11 | - | TRBJ1-1 | TRBV29-1 | SVEEGQNTEAF
11 | - | TRBJ2-7 | TRBV10-3 | ATNPGGAYEQY
14 | TRBD1 | TRBJ1-2 | TRBV10-3 | AISVASGTGGGGYT
13 | - | TRBJ2-7 | TRBV5-1 | ASSLNTGRTYEQY
11 | TRBD1 | TRBJ2-7 | TRBV28 | ASKRQGADEQY
13 | - | TRBJ2-1 | TRBV5-1 | ASSLSESSYNEQF
12 | - | TRBJ2-1 | TRBV27 | ASSLGRGMGEQF
13 | - | TRBJ2-3 | TRBV5-1 | ASSQQGISGDTQY
13 | - | TRBJ1-6 | TRBV27 | ASSLSTRTNSPLH
13 | - | TRBJ2-5 | TRBV5-1 | ASSFEGSPRETQY
14 | - | TRBJ2-5 | TRBV7-2 | ASSYPPGLGRETQY
13 | - | TRBJ2-5 | TRBV14 | ASSQDRRTEETQY
13 | - | TRBJ1-2 | TRBV2 | ASSVLGRSDYGYT
13 | - | TRBJ1-5 | TRBV7-2 | ASSSAAGGNQPQH
10 | - | TRBJ2-7 | TRBV18 | ASSPGLYEQY
16 | TRBD1 | TRBJ2-7 | TRBV25-1 | ASSANPGQGHPTYEQY
16 | - | TRBJ1-1 | TRBV15 | ATSRGEGVGRRNTEAF
12 | - | TRBJ1-1 | TRBV5-1 | ASSLAMQGGEAF
11 | - | TRBJ1-5 | TRBV29-1 | SVASGQNQPQH
13 | TRBD2 | TRBJ2-6 | TRBV2 | ASTGGRSGANVLT
14 | - | TRBJ1-2 | TRBV30 | AWSLITNFGAYGYT
12 | - | TRBJ2-4 | TRBV29-1 | SVRPGLAKNIQY
9 | - | TRBJ1-2 | TRBV30 | AWSRAYGYT